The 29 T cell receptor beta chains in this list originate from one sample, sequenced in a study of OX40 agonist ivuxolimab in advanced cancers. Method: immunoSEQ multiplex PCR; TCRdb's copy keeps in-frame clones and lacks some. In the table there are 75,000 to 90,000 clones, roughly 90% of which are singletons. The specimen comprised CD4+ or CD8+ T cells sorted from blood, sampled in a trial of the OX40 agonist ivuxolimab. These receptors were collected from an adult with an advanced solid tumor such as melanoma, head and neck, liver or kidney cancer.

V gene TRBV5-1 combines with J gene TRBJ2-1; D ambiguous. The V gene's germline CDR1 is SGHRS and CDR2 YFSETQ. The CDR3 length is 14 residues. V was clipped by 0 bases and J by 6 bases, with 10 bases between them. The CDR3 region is CASSLAWGSNEQFF. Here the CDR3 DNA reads TGCGCCAGCAGCTTGGCGTGGGGAAGCAATGAGCAGTTCTTC.

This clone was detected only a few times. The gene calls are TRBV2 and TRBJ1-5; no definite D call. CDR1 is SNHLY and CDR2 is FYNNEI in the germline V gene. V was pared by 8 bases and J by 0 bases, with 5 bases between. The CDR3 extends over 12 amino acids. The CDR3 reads CASRDSNQPQHF. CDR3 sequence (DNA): TGTGCCAGCCGGGATAGCAATCAGCCCCAGCATTTT.

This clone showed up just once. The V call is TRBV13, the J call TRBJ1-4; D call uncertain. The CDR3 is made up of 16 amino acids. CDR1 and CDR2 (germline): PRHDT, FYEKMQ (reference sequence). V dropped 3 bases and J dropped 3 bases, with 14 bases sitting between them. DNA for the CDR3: TGTGCCAGCAGCTTTTCGTCGTCAGAGGCTAATGAAAAACTGTTTTTT. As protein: CASSFSSSEANEKLFF.

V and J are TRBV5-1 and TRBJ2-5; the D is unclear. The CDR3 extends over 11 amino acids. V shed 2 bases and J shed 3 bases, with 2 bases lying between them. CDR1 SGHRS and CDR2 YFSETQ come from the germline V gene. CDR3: CASSFEETQYF. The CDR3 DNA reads TGCGCCAGCAGCTTCGAAGAGACCCAGTACTTC.

DNA for the CDR3: TGTGCCAGCAGCCCCCTCGGGAGGATCACAGATACGCAGTATTTT. It specifies CASSPLGRITDTQYF. The chain recombines TRBV7-9 with TRBJ2-3; 7 bases line up with TRBD2. The germline V gene has CDR1 SEHNR and CDR2 FQNEAQ (reference sequence). The CDR3 covers 15 residues. After removal of 5 bases from V and 2 bases from J, the junction contained 7 bases not matched to a gene.

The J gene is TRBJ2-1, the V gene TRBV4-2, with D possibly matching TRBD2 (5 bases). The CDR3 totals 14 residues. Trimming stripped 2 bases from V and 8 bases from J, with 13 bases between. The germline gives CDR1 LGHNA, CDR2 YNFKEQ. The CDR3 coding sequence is TGTGCCAGCAGCCAATGGGTGTCGGGATATGAGCAGTTCTTC. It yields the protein CASSQWVSGYEQFF.

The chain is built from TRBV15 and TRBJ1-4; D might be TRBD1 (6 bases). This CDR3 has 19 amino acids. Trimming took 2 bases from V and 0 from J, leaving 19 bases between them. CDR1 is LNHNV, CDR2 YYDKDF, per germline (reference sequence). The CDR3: CATSRILQGIHATNEKLFF. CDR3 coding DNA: TGTGCCACCAGCAGAATACTTCAGGGGATTCATGCAACTAATGAAAAACTGTTTTTT.

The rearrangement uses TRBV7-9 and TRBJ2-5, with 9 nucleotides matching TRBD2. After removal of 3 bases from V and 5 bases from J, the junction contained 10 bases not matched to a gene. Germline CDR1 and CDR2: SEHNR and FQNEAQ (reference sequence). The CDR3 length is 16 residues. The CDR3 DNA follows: TGTGCCAGCAGCTTTATGGCTAGCGGGGTAAGGGAGACCCAGTACTTC. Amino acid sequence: CASSFMASGVRETQYF.

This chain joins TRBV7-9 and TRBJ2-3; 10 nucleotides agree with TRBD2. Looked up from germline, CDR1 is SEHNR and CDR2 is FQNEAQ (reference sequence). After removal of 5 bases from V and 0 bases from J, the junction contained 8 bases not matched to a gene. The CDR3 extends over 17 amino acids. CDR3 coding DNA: TGTGCCAGCAGCGCACGACTAGCGGGCCTTAGCACAGATACGCAGTATTTT. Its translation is CASSARLAGLSTDTQYF.

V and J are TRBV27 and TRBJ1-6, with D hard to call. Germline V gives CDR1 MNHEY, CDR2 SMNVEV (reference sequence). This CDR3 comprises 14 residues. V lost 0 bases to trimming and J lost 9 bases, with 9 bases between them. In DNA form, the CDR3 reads TGTGCCAGCAGTTTATCAGCCGGTCTTTCACCCCTCCACTTT. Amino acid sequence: CASSLSAGLSPLHF.

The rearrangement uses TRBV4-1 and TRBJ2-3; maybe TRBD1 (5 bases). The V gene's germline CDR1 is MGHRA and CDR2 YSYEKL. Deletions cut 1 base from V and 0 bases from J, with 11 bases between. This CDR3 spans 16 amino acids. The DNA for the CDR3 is TGCGCCAGCAGCCAAGGTGACAGCGTGAGCACAGATACGCAGTATTTT. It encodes CASSQGDSVSTDTQYF.

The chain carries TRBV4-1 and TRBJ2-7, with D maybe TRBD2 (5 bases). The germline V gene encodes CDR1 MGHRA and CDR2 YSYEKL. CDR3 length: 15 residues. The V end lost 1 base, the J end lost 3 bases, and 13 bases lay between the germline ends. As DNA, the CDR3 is TGCGCCAGCAGCCAAGTCGCAATTGAGGGCTACGAGCAGTACTTC. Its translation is CASSQVAIEGYEQYF.

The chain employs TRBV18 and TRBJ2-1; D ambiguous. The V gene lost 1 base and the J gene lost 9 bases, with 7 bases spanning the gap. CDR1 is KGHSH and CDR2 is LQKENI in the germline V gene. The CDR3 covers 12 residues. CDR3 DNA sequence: TGTGCCAGCTCACCACAAGGGTTTGAGCAGTTCTTC. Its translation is CASSPQGFEQFF. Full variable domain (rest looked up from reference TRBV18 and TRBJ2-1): NAGVMQNPRHLVRRRGQEARLRCSPMKGHSHVYWYRQLPEEGLKFMVYLQKENIIDESGMPKERFSAEFPKEGPSILRIQQVVRGDSAAYFCASSPQGFEQFFGPGTRLTVL.

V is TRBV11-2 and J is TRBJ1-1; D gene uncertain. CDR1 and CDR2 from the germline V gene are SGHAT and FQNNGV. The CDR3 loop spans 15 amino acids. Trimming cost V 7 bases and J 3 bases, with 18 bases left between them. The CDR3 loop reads CASTPGPQPDTEAFF. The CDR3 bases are TGTGCCAGCACCCCGGGCCCTCAGCCCGACACTGAAGCTTTCTTT. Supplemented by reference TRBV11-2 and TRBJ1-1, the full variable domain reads EAGVAQSPRYKIIEKRQSVAFWCNPISGHATLYWYQQILGQGPKLLIQFQNNGVVDDSQLPKDRFSAERLKGVDSTLKIQPAKLEDSAVYLCASTPGPQPDTEAFFGQGTRLTVV.

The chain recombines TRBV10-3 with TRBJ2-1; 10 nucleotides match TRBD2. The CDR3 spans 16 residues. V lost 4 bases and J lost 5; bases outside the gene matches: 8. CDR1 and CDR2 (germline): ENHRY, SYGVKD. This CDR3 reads CAISVSGRALNNEQFF. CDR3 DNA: TGTGCCATCAGTGTCAGCGGGAGGGCCTTGAACAATGAGCAGTTCTTC.

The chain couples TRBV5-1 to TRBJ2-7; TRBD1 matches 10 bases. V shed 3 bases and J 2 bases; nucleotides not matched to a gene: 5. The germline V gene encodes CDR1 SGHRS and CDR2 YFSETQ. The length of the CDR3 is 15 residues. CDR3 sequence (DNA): TGCGCCAGCAGCTCGGGACAGGGGATCACCTACGAGCAGTACTTC. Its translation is CASSSGQGITYEQYF.

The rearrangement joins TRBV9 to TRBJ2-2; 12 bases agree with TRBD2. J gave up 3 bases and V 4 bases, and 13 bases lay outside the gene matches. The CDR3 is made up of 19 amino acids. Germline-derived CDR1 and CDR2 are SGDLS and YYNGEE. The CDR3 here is CASSSSGLAGRLYTGELFF. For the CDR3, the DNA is TGTGCCAGCAGCTCTAGCGGACTAGCGGGAAGACTTTACACCGGGGAGCTGTTTTTT.

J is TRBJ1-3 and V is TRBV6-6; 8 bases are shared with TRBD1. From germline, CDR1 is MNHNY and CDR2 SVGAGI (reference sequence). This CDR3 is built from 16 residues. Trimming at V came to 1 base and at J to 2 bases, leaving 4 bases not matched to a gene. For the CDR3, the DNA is TGTGCCAGCAGTTACTACAGGGGGGCGACTGGAAACACCATATATTTT. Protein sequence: CASSYYRGATGNTIYF.

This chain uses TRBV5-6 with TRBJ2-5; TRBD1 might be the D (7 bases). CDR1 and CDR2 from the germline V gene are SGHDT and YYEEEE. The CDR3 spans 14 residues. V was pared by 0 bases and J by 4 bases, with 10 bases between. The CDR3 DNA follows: TGTGCCAGCAGCTTGGGTCAGGGGGGAGAGACCCAGTACTTC. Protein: CASSLGQGGETQYF.

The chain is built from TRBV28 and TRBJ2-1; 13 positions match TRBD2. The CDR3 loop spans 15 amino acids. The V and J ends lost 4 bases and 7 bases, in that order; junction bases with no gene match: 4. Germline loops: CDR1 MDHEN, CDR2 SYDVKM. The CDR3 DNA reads TGTGCCAGCAGTTCGGGACTAGCGGGGAGGAATGAGCAGTTCTTC. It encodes CASSSGLAGRNEQFF.

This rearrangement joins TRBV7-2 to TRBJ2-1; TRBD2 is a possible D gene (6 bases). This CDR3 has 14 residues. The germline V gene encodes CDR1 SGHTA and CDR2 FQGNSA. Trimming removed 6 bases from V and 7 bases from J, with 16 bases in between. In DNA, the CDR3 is TGTGCCAGCAGGGGGGGAGGATGGGTTAATGAGCAGTTCTTC. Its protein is CASRGGGWVNEQFF.

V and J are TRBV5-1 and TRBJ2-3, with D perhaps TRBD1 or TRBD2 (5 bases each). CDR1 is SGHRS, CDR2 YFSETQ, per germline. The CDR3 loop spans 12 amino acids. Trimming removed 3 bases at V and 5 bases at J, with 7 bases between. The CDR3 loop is CASSWGRDTQYF. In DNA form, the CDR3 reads TGCGCCAGCAGCTGGGGACGAGATACGCAGTATTTT.

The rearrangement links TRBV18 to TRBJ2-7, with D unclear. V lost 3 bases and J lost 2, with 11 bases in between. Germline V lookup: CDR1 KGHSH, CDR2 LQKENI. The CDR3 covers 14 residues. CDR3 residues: CASSPSGFPYEQYF. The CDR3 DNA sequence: TGTGCCAGCTCACCCTCCGGGTTTCCCTACGAGCAGTACTTC. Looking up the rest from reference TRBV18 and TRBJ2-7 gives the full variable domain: NAGVMQNPRHLVRRRGQEARLRCSPMKGHSHVYWYRQLPEEGLKFMVYLQKENIIDESGMPKERFSAEFPKEGPSILRIQQVVRGDSAAYFCASSPSGFPYEQYFGPGTRLTVT.

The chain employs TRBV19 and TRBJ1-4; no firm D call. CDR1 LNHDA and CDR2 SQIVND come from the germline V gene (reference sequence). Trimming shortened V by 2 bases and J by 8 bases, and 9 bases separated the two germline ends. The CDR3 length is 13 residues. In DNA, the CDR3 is TGTGCCAGTAGTATAAAACGAGGCGAAAAACTGTTTTTT. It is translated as CASSIKRGEKLFF.

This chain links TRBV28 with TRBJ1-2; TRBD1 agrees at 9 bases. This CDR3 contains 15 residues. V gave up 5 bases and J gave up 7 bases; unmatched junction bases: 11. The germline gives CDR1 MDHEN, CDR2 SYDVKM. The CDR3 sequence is CASSPPVWDRAGYTF. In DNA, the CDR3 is TGTGCCAGCAGTCCTCCAGTATGGGACAGGGCTGGCTACACCTTC.

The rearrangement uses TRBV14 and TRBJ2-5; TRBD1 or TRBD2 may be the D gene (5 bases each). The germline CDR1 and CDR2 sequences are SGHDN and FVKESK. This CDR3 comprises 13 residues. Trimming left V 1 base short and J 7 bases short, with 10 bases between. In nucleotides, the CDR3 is TGTGCCAGCAGCCAAGTCAGGGACGGGACCCAGTACTTC. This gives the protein CASSQVRDGTQYF.

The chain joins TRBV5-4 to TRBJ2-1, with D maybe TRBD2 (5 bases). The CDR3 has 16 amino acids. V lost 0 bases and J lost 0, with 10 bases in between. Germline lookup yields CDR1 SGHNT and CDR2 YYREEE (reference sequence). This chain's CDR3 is CASSLGLLDSYNEQFF. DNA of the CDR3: TGTGCCAGCAGCTTGGGACTATTGGACTCCTACAATGAGCAGTTCTTC.

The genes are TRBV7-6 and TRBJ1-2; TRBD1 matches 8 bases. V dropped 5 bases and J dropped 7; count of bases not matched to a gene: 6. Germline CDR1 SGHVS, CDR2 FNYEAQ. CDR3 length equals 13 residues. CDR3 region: CASSIDRGTGYTF. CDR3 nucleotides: TGTGCCAGCAGCATAGACAGGGGCACTGGCTACACCTTC.

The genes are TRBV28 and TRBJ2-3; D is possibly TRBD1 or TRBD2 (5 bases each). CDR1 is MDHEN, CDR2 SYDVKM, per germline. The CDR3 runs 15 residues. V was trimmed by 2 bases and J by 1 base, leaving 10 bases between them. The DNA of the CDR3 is TGTGCCAGCAGTTTACCCCAGGGAGGCACAGATACGCAGTATTTT. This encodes CASSLPQGGTDTQYF. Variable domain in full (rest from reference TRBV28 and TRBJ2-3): DVKVTQSSRYLVKRTGEKVFLECVQDMDHENMFWYRQDPGLGLRLIYFSYDVKMKEKGDIPEGYSVSREKKERFSLILESASTNQTSMYLCASSLPQGGTDTQYFGPGTRLTVL.